A selection of T cell receptor beta chains follows, all from one sample in a study of T-cell memory formation after mild COVID-19. TCRdb ran MiXCR on the 5' RACE reads and lists one entry per CDR3 protein. Of approximately 210,000 distinct CDR3 sequences in the sample, roughly 18% were seen once. Sequencing input: PBMCs or a T cell subset sorted from them (not recorded which). These receptors originate from an adult woman who had mild COVID-19 (a few samples of this study predate the infection). Cell type and time point are not known. Each CDR3 is given with its conserved first and last residue. The D gene is left open where the match is weak. A clone size is listed for some rows: how often the clone was seen (once, few, many), or a class if it is expanded.

TRBD2,TRBJ2-1,TRBV5-1,.,CASSFSGTTQFF,TGCGCCAGCAGCTTCTCTGGGACTACGCAGTTCTTC
TRBD2,TRBJ2-3,TRBV29-1,few,CSANLGLVYTDTQYF,TGCAGCGCGAACTTAGGACTAGTTTATACAGATACGCAGTATTTT
.,TRBJ1-5,TRBV20-1,.,CSARDRPTASYQPQHF,TGCAGTGCTAGAGATAGACCGACAGCCTCCTATCAGCCCCAGCATTTT
TRBD1,TRBJ1-4,TRBV11-2,few,CASSLQGAPNEKLFF,TGTGCCAGCAGCTTACAGGGGGCACCTAATGAAAAACTGTTTTTT
.,TRBJ1-1,TRBV5-1,few,CASSLMDSNTEAFF,TGCGCCAGCAGCTTGATGGACAGTAACACTGAAGCTTTCTTT
.,TRBJ2-7,TRBV12-3/TRBV12-4,few,CASSLGEGTSFDEQYF,TGTGCCAGCAGTTTGGGGGAGGGGACATCTTTCGACGAGCAGTACTTC
.,TRBJ1-2,TRBV20-1,few,CSARDRGGGYGYTF,TGCAGTGCTAGAGATCGGGGGGGCGGCTATGGCTACACCTTC
TRBD1,TRBJ1-1,TRBV28,few,CASSLTGATTEAFF,TGTGCCAGCAGTTTGACAGGGGCAACGACTGAAGCTTTCTTT
TRBD2,TRBJ2-1,TRBV6-5,few,CASSSGLLSYNEQFF,TGTGCCAGCAGTTCGGGACTACTCTCCTACAATGAGCAGTTCTTC
TRBD2,TRBJ2-1,TRBV5-1,.,CASSLEGLAGVGQFF,TGCGCCAGCAGCTTGGAGGGACTAGCGGGAGTTGGGCAGTTCTTC
TRBD1,TRBJ2-7,TRBV10-3,many,CAISPGQGASYEQYF,TGTGCCATCAGCCCCGGACAGGGGGCCTCCTACGAGCAGTACTTC
TRBD2,TRBJ2-7,TRBV20-1,many,CSARALLAAHEQYF,TGCAGTGCTAGAGCACTACTAGCGGCCCACGAGCAGTACTTC
TRBD1,TRBJ2-7,TRBV15,few,CATSRDRGSYEQYF,TGTGCCACCAGCAGAGACAGGGGGTCCTACGAGCAGTACTTC
TRBD1,TRBJ2-5,TRBV7-9,.,CASSPRTGLQETQYF,TGTGCCAGCAGCCCACGGACAGGACTGCAAGAGACCCAGTACTTC
.,TRBJ2-3,TRBV20-1,.,CSAPRGSRDTQYF,TGCAGTGCCCCAAGGGGGTCGCGGGATACGCAGTATTTT
TRBD1,TRBJ2-7,TRBV9,.,CASSADPGQAYEQYF,TGTGCCAGCAGCGCCGATCCGGGACAGGCCTACGAGCAGTACTTC
.,TRBJ2-1,TRBV5-5,many,CASSLTGPESPRFF,TGTGCCAGCAGCTTGACTGGACCTGAGAGCCCCCGGTTCTTC
.,TRBJ2-1,TRBV12-3/TRBV12-4,many,CASGRSELVPRNEQFF,TGTGCCAGCGGACGGTCGGAATTAGTTCCGAGGAATGAGCAGTTCTTC
.,TRBJ2-7,TRBV5-1,.,CASSLDYSYEQYF,TGCGCCAGCAGCTTGGACTATTCCTACGAGCAGTACTTC
TRBD1,TRBJ2-1,TRBV7-3,.,CASSSTGTGRNEQFF,TGTGCCAGCAGCTCCACGGGGACAGGGAGAAATGAGCAGTTCTTC
TRBD1,TRBJ1-1,TRBV7-9,.,CASSSNRGDTEAFF,TGTGCCAGCAGCTCCAACAGGGGGGACACTGAAGCTTTCTTT
.,TRBJ1-1,TRBV10-3,few,CAIMKGLNTEAFF,TGTGCCATCATGAAGGGATTGAACACTGAAGCTTTCTTT
TRBD2,TRBJ2-6,TRBV3-1,.,CASSPGLAGELSGADVLTF,TGTGCCAGCAGCCCTGGACTAGCGGGAGAACTCTCTGGGGCCGACGTCCTGACTTTC
TRBD2,TRBJ2-7,TRBV20-1,few,CSARGGYEQYF,TGCAGTGCTAGGGGGGGGTACGAGCAGTACTTC
TRBD1,TRBJ1-1,TRBV20-1,.,CSAPDRLGNTEAFF,TGCAGTGCCCCGGACAGGTTGGGCAACACTGAAGCTTTCTTT
.,TRBJ2-1,TRBV7-3,.,CASSLTRTNSYNEQFF,TGTGCCAGCAGCTTAACTAGGACCAATTCCTACAATGAGCAGTTCTTC
.,TRBJ2-5,TRBV4-1,.,CASSQVLQETQYF,TGCGCCAGCAGCCAAGTACTGCAAGAGACCCAGTACTTC
.,TRBJ2-1,TRBV7-2,.,CASSLGRSNNEQFF,TGTGCCAGCAGCTTAGGTCGGAGTAACAATGAGCAGTTCTTC
.,TRBJ2-2,TRBV12-3/TRBV12-4,few,CASHIWGGKGWDTGELFF,TGTGCCAGCCATATTTGGGGGGGCAAGGGATGGGACACCGGGGAGCTGTTTTTT
TRBD1,TRBJ2-3,TRBV20-1,.,CSARDSNRGADTQYF,TGCAGTGCTAGAGATTCGAACAGGGGGGCAGATACGCAGTATTTT
TRBD1,TRBJ2-7,TRBV29-1,.,CSVTRDSFYEQYF,TGCAGCGTGACCCGGGACAGCTTCTACGAGCAGTACTTC
TRBD1,TRBJ1-2,TRBV7-8,.,CASSPKTGLYGYTF,TGTGCCAGCAGCCCTAAGACAGGGTTGTATGGCTACACCTTC
.,TRBJ2-2,TRBV11-3,few,CASSLGGKAGELFF,TGTGCCAGCAGCTTAGGAGGGAAAGCCGGGGAGCTGTTTTTT
.,TRBJ2-3,TRBV7-8,.,CASSFRVSKSSTQYF,TGTGCCAGCAGCTTCAGAGTATCTAAGTCCTCTACGCAGTATTTT
.,TRBJ2-1,TRBV24-1,.,CATRRTGSKGDEQFF,TGTGCCACCCGCCGAACCGGTAGCAAAGGCGATGAGCAGTTCTTC
TRBD2,TRBJ2-5,TRBV7-9,.,CASSSSGRAPQETQYF,TGTGCCAGCAGCTCTAGCGGGAGGGCCCCCCAAGAGACCCAGTACTTC
TRBD1,TRBJ1-2,TRBV20-1,.,CSARSPGTGNYGYTF,TGCAGTGCTAGAAGTCCCGGGACAGGGAACTATGGCTACACCTTC
.,TRBJ2-5,TRBV4-2,few,CASSQGGSGQETQYF,TGTGCCAGCAGCCAAGGGGGGAGTGGTCAAGAGACCCAGTACTTC
TRBD2,TRBJ2-1,TRBV7-2,.,CASSPTSGSRGEQFF,TGTGCCAGCAGCCCGACTAGCGGGAGTAGAGGTGAGCAGTTCTTC
.,TRBJ1-1,TRBV7-2,.,CASSAQGRAAFF,TGTGCCAGCAGCGCACAGGGTCGGGCAGCTTTCTTT
TRBD1,TRBJ2-7,TRBV7-2,.,CASSLVGTGSSYEQYF,TGTGCCAGCAGCTTAGTTGGGACAGGGAGCTCCTACGAGCAGTACTTC